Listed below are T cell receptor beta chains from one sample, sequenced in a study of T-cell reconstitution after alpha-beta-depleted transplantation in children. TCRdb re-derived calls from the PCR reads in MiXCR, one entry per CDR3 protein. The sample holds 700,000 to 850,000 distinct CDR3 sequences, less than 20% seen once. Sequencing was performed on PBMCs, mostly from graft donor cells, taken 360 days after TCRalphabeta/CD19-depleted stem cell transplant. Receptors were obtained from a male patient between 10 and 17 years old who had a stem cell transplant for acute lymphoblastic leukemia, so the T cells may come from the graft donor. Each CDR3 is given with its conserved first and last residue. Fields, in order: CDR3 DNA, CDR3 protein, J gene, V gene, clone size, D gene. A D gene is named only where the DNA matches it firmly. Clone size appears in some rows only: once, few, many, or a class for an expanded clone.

TGCAGCGTTGATAGAACGAATGAGCAGTTCTTC,CSVDRTNEQFF,TRBJ2-1,TRBV29-1,many,NA
TGTGCCAGTGGCGAGGGGATCACTGAAGCTTTCTTT,CASGEGITEAFF,TRBJ1-1,TRBV12-3/TRBV12-4,NA,NA
TGTGCCAGTAGTCGACGGGGAAGCACAGATACGCAGTATTTT,CASSRRGSTDTQYF,TRBJ2-3,TRBV19,many,NA
TGTGCCAGCTCAGCTTTGGACAGCCACACAGATACGCAGTATTTT,CASSALDSHTDTQYF,TRBJ2-3,TRBV18,NA,NA
TGCAGCGTTGGATCCGCCGGCGGTCAGCCCCAGCATTTT,CSVGSAGGQPQHF,TRBJ1-5,TRBV29-1,NA,NA
TGTGCCAGCAGCGTAAAGCTCGGACATTACTCTGGAAACACCATATATTTT,CASSVKLGHYSGNTIYF,TRBJ1-3,TRBV9,few,NA
TGTGCCAGCAGTAAACTAGTACCCGGGGAGCTGTTTTTT,CASSKLVPGELFF,TRBJ2-2,TRBV6-1,NA,NA
TGTGCCAGCAGTTTACTCGGCCGTAGCGGGGCGACCTACGAGCAGTACTTC,CASSLLGRSGATYEQYF,TRBJ2-7,TRBV12-3/TRBV12-4,many,TRBD2
TGTGCCAGCAGCCCAGTCGGAGGGAAGGGAAGTGAAGCTTTCTTT,CASSPVGGKGSEAFF,TRBJ1-1,TRBV7-9,NA,NA
TGTGCCAGCAGCCGGATAACTAGCGGGAGTGAGACCCAGTACTTC,CASSRITSGSETQYF,TRBJ2-5,TRBV11-2,NA,TRBD2
TGTGCCAGCAGCTTATTCCAGCAGGAGACCCAGTACTTC,CASSLFQQETQYF,TRBJ2-5,TRBV11-3,few,NA
TGTGCCAGCAGCCCGAATCAGGGGGAGCAGTTCTTC,CASSPNQGEQFF,TRBJ2-1,TRBV9,many,NA
TGTGCCAGCAGCTTAGCCGTACTTACCGGGGAGCTGTTTTTT,CASSLAVLTGELFF,TRBJ2-2,TRBV7-2,many,NA
TGCGCCAGCAGCTGGGGGGACAGCAAAAACATTCAGTACTTC,CASSWGDSKNIQYF,TRBJ2-4,TRBV5-1,NA,NA
TGCAGCGTTGATCCCCAGGGTTCGAACACCGGGGAGCTGTTTTTT,CSVDPQGSNTGELFF,TRBJ2-2,TRBV29-1,NA,NA
TGTGCCAGCAGCTTATTACAGGGGTGGTATGGCTACACCTTC,CASSLLQGWYGYTF,TRBJ1-2,TRBV13,NA,TRBD1
TGCGCCAGCAGCCCGGGACTAGCGGGTTCCAACTCCTACGAGCAGTACTTC,CASSPGLAGSNSYEQYF,TRBJ2-7,TRBV5-1,few,TRBD2
TGCAGCGTTGAAGATCGAAACGGCAATGAGCAGTTCTTC,CSVEDRNGNEQFF,TRBJ2-1,TRBV29-1,few,NA
TGTGCCAGCACCGTTAGGACTAGCGGGAGGACCACCACAGATACGCAGTATTTT,CASTVRTSGRTTTDTQYF,TRBJ2-3,TRBV11-3,many,TRBD2
TGTGCCAGCAGTCCTAGCGGGAGCGTTTACGAGCAGTACTTC,CASSPSGSVYEQYF,TRBJ2-7,TRBV12-3/TRBV12-4,NA,TRBD2
TGTGCCAGCTGTTTTTGGGGTACTGAAAAACTGTTTTTT,CASCFWGTEKLFF,TRBJ1-4,TRBV11-1,NA,NA
TGTGCCACCAGCACGGGCGGGACTAGTCGACTCAATGAGCAGTTCTTC,CATSTGGTSRLNEQFF,TRBJ2-1,TRBV15,few,TRBD2
TGTGCCATCAGTGCGGACATGACGAACTATGGCTACACCTTC,CAISADMTNYGYTF,TRBJ1-2,TRBV10-3,NA,NA
TGTGCCAGCAGTAACCGGGACGAAGGCTCCTACGAGCAGTACTTC,CASSNRDEGSYEQYF,TRBJ2-7,TRBV12-3/TRBV12-4,few,NA
NA,CISVPEAKPSGNRGPSTDTQYF,TRBJ2-3,TRBV7-5,few,NA
TGTGCCAGCAGTTTTGGACAGGGGTACGGTAATTCACCCCTCCACTTT,CASSFGQGYGNSPLHF,TRBJ1-6,TRBV12-3/TRBV12-4,many,TRBD1
TGTGCCAGCAGCCTTAGTGTGGTCCGCACAGATACGCAGTATTTT,CASSLSVVRTDTQYF,TRBJ2-3,TRBV6-1,few,NA
TGCAGCGTGGAAGGGACTAGCGGGGCTGACAATGAGCAGTTCTTC,CSVEGTSGADNEQFF,TRBJ2-1,TRBV29-1,few,TRBD2
TGCAGCGTGGAAAGCGGGAGGGCCGGGGAGACCCAGTACTTC,CSVESGRAGETQYF,TRBJ2-5,TRBV29-1,few,TRBD2
TGTGCCAGCAGTCCCTCGGTCCGCAATGAGCAGTTCTTC,CASSPSVRNEQFF,TRBJ2-1,TRBV27,NA,NA
TGTGCCAGCTCTCGATCCGGGACTCTGTACAATGAGCAGTTCTTC,CASSRSGTLYNEQFF,TRBJ2-1,TRBV18,few,NA
TGCGCCAGCAGACCGGGACAGTCGTTTCTGTACTTC,CASRPGQSFLYF,TRBJ2-5,TRBV5-1,few,TRBD1
TGTGCCAGCAGCTTATCTATCGGGCCCAAGACCCAGTACTTC,CASSLSIGPKTQYF,TRBJ2-5,TRBV7-9,few,NA
TGCGCCAGCAGCACGGGACAGGGGCGGAACTATGGCTACACCTTC,CASSTGQGRNYGYTF,TRBJ1-2,TRBV5-1,many,TRBD1
TGTGCTAGTGGTTTGGTACTCCAGGGAACCACCAATGAGCAGTTCTTC,CASGLVLQGTTNEQFF,TRBJ2-1,TRBV12-5,few,NA
TGTGCCAGCAGCGTAGAGGGAGGACTCAATCAGCCCCAGCATTTT,CASSVEGGLNQPQHF,TRBJ1-5,TRBV9,NA,NA
TGTGCCACCAGTCTTACCTCGGGAAACGAGCAGTACTTC,CATSLTSGNEQYF,TRBJ2-7,TRBV15,NA,NA
TGTGCCAGCAGCAAGTTAACTAGCGGGACCTACAATGAGCAGTTCTTC,CASSKLTSGTYNEQFF,TRBJ2-1,TRBV5-6,once,TRBD2
TGTGCCACCAGTGCGAGGACAGGCCAAGAGACCCAGTACTTC,CATSARTGQETQYF,TRBJ2-5,TRBV24-1,few,TRBD1
TGCGCCAGCAGCTTCGCTCAGGGTGCCTTCGAGCAGTACTTC,CASSFAQGAFEQYF,TRBJ2-7,TRBV5-1,NA,NA
TGTGCCAGCAGCGTTGGGGGGCAAACCTACAATGAGCAGTTCTTC,CASSVGGQTYNEQFF,TRBJ2-1,TRBV9,NA,NA
TGCAGCGTTGCGGCGCGTAGCTCCTACAATGAGCAGTTCTTC,CSVAARSSYNEQFF,TRBJ2-1,TRBV29-1,NA,NA
TGTGCCAGCAGCCAAGACAGGGTCGGGGCCAACGTCCTGACTTTC,CASSQDRVGANVLTF,TRBJ2-6,TRBV7-3,NA,TRBD1
TGTGCCAGCAGCCGCAACCCTAGCGGGAGTACAGATACGCAGTATTTT,CASSRNPSGSTDTQYF,TRBJ2-3,TRBV7-3,few,TRBD2
TGTGCCACCAGCGGGGGACAGAGGGGAGAGACCCAGTACTTC,CATSGGQRGETQYF,TRBJ2-5,TRBV15,few,TRBD1
TGCGCCAGCAGCCAAGCAGGGGGTGGACAGTATAATTCACCCCTCCACTTT,CASSQAGGGQYNSPLHF,TRBJ1-6,TRBV4-1,few,TRBD1
TGTGCCAGCAGCAAGGGGGTGAAATGGAATAGCAATCAGCCCCAGCATTTT,CASSKGVKWNSNQPQHF,TRBJ1-5,TRBV21-1,NA,NA
TGCAGTGCTAGAGATCAGTGGACTCCCCACCGAGGGGAGCTGTTTTTT,CSARDQWTPHRGELFF,TRBJ2-2,TRBV20-1,NA,NA
TGCGCCAGCAGCCAGGGGACTAGCTCTGTGGAGACCCAGTACTTC,CASSQGTSSVETQYF,TRBJ2-5,TRBV4-1,many,TRBD2
TGTGCCAGCTCACCACGACTACCGGTCGACAATGAGCAGTTCTTC,CASSPRLPVDNEQFF,TRBJ2-1,TRBV18,few,NA
TGTGCCAGCAGCCTCGGCGGGCGGGGGAGCTCCTACAATGAGCAGTTCTTC,CASSLGGRGSSYNEQFF,TRBJ2-1,TRBV3-1,NA,TRBD2
TGTGCCATCGGCGAGGGACCTGGACAGGGCAACAATCAGCCCCAGCATTTT,CAIGEGPGQGNNQPQHF,TRBJ1-5,TRBV10-3,many,TRBD1
TGTGCCAGCTCCAGACGGCGGGGGGTCACCTACAATGAGCAGTTCTTC,CASSRRRGVTYNEQFF,TRBJ2-1,TRBV18,NA,TRBD2